This T cell receptor (beta chain) was obtained from a study of beta chain features in type 1 diabetes. Study as a whole: There were around 100,000,000 sorted cells examined across all samples.

Regarding the study as a whole: Moderately but significantly shorter TCRB CDR3s were found in Type 1 diabetes patients in all four CD4+ subsets.

The CDR3 contains 13 residues. Unmatched junction bases numbered 8, after V lost 2 bases and J lost 10 bases. The germline V gene encodes CDR1 GTSNPN and CDR2 SVGIG (reference sequence). Sequenced material consisted of expressed TCRB transcripts (all of the isolated RNA was reverse transcribed). TCRdb's table, derived via immunoSEQ multiplex PCR, lists solely in-frame clones and lacks some. The top ten hold approximately 1% of the sample, which has 300,000 or so clones, about a tenth seen once. In this sample, this clone turned up a few times. What it recognizes is unknown. The TCR comes from a man between 25 and 39 years old with type 1 diabetes. The material sequenced was central memory CD4+ T cells from blood. The chain couples TRBV30 to TRBJ2-1, with 7 bases fitting TRBD1. The chain's CDR3 is CAWSMQGVHEQFF. CDR3 DNA sequence: TGTGCCTGGAGTATGCAGGGGGTCCACGAGCAGTTCTTC.